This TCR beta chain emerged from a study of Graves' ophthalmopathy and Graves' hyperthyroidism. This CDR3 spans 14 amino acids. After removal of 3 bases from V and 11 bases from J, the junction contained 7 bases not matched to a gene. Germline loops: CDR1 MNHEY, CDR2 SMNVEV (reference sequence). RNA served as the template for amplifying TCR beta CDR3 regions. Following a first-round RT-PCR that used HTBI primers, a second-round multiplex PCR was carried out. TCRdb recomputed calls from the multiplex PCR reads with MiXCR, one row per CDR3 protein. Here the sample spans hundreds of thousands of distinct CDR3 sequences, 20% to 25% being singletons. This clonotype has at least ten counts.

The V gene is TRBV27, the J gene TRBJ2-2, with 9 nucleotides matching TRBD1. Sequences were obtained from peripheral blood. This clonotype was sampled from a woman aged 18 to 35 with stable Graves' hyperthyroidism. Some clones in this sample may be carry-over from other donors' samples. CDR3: CASSFGQGFGELFF. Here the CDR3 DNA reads TGTGCCAGCAGTTTCGGACAGGGGTTCGGCGAGCTGTTTTTT.